This paragraph covers one TCR beta chain sequence. The antigen this receptor binds is unknown. Nothing much larger sits one base from this clone, and base qualities are not available. The sample belongs to a study of T cells in Graves' hyperthyroidism and ophthalmopathy (dated by TCRdb to between 2017 and 2020). Notes on the research overall: To identify distinguishing TCR V-J signatures, a discovery cohort of 90 to 100 patients was used, comprising 43 with Graves' ophthalmopathy and around 57 with stable Graves' hyperthyroidism. Whether ophthalmopathy could be predicted prospectively was tested in an independent validation cohort made up of about 18 hyperthyroidism patients plus 17 patients who later progressed to ophthalmopathy. The roughly 91 discovery patients were randomly divided into training and test sets at a 7:3 ratio. In addition, the study compared T-cell repertoires in thyroid tissue and in blood from several Graves' hyperthyroidism patients. After sampling, hyperthyroidism patients received methimazole starting at 30 mg daily, and ophthalmopathy patients received high-dose intravenous methylprednisolone. The paper describes TCR Vbeta CDR3 sequencing of fewer than 150 peripheral blood samples, made up of some 40 ophthalmopathy patients, over 70 hyperthyroidism patients and roughly 17 progressor patients.

Patients with uncontrolled infections, other autoimmune diseases, pregnancy or lactation were excluded. Diagnoses were based on clinical symptoms, serum thyroxine and TRAb, thyroid ultrasound and orbital computed tomography. Total RNA was extracted with Trizol reagent, and quality was checked on an Agilent 2100 Bioanalyzer. There are 14 amino acids in the CDR3, from cysteine to phenylalanine inclusive. Only CDR3 DNA is held: 42 bases, read in frame from base 1. CDR1 and CDR2 (SGHTA, FQGNSA) derive from the germline V gene. V ends up 4 bases short and J 4 bases short, with an unmatched junction base count of 4. Overall study outcomes, separate from this receptor: A model built on a 13 V-J signature distinguished ophthalmopathy from stable hyperthyroidism, reaching about 88% sensitivity and around 82% specificity in cross-validation and 80%/75% in testing. In validation, the model predicted progression to ophthalmopathy a median of roughly six months before onset, with 65% to 71% sensitivity and 72.22% specificity. Most expanded thyroid clonotypes (frequency above 0.001) were also found in blood, which suggests that blood repertoires may mirror thyroid immune responses. No statistical method was used to fix the sample size in advance, and group allocation was not hidden from the investigators.

TCR beta CDR3 regions were amplified from RNA transcripts. A first-round RT-PCR of the TCR CDR3 used the HTBI primer set with the Qiagen OneStep RT-PCR kit. Libraries were constructed in a second round of multiplex PCR, after which size selection and purification were performed. The libraries were sequenced on an Illumina HiSeq2000 using paired-end 100 bp reads. Per the authors' processing: Raw data were processed with SOAPnuke, discarding reads with adapters, uncalled bases, mean Phred below 15, or no exact constant-primer or identifier match. COPE v1.2.5 was used to merge high-quality paired reads, and clonotypes were defined as unique nucleotide sequences. Clonotypes were aligned to IMGT TRBV, TRBD and TRBJ reference segments using MiTCR v1.1. Analysis was restricted to V-J combinations with a frequency above 0.0001, which covered roughly 99% of repertoires. A TCS score was defined as the ratio of F50 (clonal expansion) to E x V (chaos), with BLOSUM62-based TCRdist applied between CDR3 peptides within each V-J. Welch's t-statistics and random forest reduced 514 V-J features to 13, which were used in a naive Bayes classifier (R e1071). The similarity between thyroid and blood repertoires was quantified using the Morisita-Horn index. TCRdb reprocessing: public reads trimmed at Q25 with fastp, clones called with MiXCR, in-frame beta chains kept. Rows are unified per CDR3 protein, each entry keeping the most common DNA and genes. The V and J calls come from TCRdb's annotation, not from the publication. In all, the sample holds hundreds of thousands of distinct CDR3 sequences, and less than 45% of those were seen once. The top ten constitute more than 7% of the sample.

The sample comprised peripheral blood or thyroid tissue (not recorded which). The clonotype originates from an adult man with Graves' disease, either hyperthyroidism or ophthalmopathy (not recorded which). Here the chain combines TRBV7-2 and TRBJ1-1; 9 junctional bases match TRBD1. Read as DNA, the sequence is TGTGCCAGCAGCTCCATGACAGGGGGCACTGAAGCTTTCTTT. This yields the protein CASSSMTGGTEAFF.